This T cell receptor beta chain originates from a study of regulatory T cells in long-lasting Graves disease. TCR beta libraries were built with iRepertoire HTBI primers and Arm-PCR of CDR3 regions. MiXCR, applied by TCRdb to the multiplex PCR reads, yields one record per CDR3 protein. The sample carries 350,000 to 450,000 distinct CDR3 sequences, approximately 10% recorded once. Study outcomes and limitations: Study was limited to peripheral blood, excluding thyroid tissue. Persistent Graves' patients showed less TCR diversity than newly diagnosed ones. The study found persistent patients shared more public clonotypes (fewer than 3,000) than new patients (about 990).

Time point denoted: newly diagnosed GD, antithyroid drugs for less than 3 months. Generation of the TCR library employed RNA extracted from PBMCs. This clonotype was detected many times. The antigen is unknown. The CDR3 length is 15 residues. The V segment lost 6 bases and the J segment 7 bases; nucleotides outside the gene matches: 15. Germline V lookup: CDR1 DFQATT, CDR2 SNEGSKA (reference sequence). These same records also appear under a second study, on T cells in Graves' hyperthyroidism and ophthalmopathy. That study reports: The majority of expanded thyroid clonotypes above 0.001 also appeared in blood.

The chain employs TRBV20-1 and TRBJ2-5; 9 bases map to TRBD2. The source is a young woman with Graves disease. Sequencing was performed on peripheral blood mononuclear cells (PBMCs), taken at new diagnosis, from a patient treated with antithyroid drugs. The CDR3 sequence is CSAIKSGGRAATQYF. The CDR3 nucleotides are TGCAGTGCCATCAAATCTGGCGGGAGGGCTGCGACCCAGTACTTC.